This TCR beta chain was identified during a study of glioma-infiltrating T cells after dendritic cell vaccination. Study-level points and caveats: Estimated pretreatment TIL content predicted outcome after dendritic cell vaccination. Complete blood and tumor specimen sets were limited to few patients.

To note about this clone: What it binds is unknown.

CDR3 length: 17 amino acids. Germline CDR1 is MGHRA and CDR2 is YSYEKL. V lost 0 bases, J lost 4 bases, and 18 bases lay in between. Indicated time point: after dendritic cell vaccination, including at tumor progression/relapse. Method: immunoSEQ multiplex PCR; TCRdb's copy keeps in-frame clones and lacks some. Of 50,000 to 60,000 clones listed, roughly 80% are singletons. This receptor was identified in a human donor with glioblastoma. This sequence joins TRBV4-1 and TRBJ2-5; perhaps TRBD2 as D (6 bases). The sequencing here drew on blood, taken after dendritic cell vaccination. Here the CDR3 reads CASSQEATSWVGETQYF. DNA for the CDR3: TGCGCCAGCAGCCAAGAGGCCACTAGCTGGGTTGGAGAGACCCAGTACTTC.